Included here is one TCR beta chain sequence, with context. Its antigen is currently not known. No much larger clone is present one base from it, and per-base qualities are unavailable. From the cysteine up to the phenylalanine, the CDR3 has a length of 14 residues. Here the CDR3 DNA is all that survives: 42 bases in frame from base 1. V has 4 bases trimmed and J has 5 bases trimmed; junction bases matching no gene number 4. Reading the germline V gene (reference sequence) gives CDR1 SGHNT and CDR2 YYREEE. The data were obtained in a study of blood T cell repertoires in COVID-19 (dated by TCRdb to about 2020). General notes on the study: Samples from collaborators originated in the United States, Italy and Spain and spanned both the acute and convalescent phases of COVID-19. The material from the prospective study consisted of cDNA or gDNA derived from T cells, B-cell-depleted T cells, or PBMCs. The dataset comprised deeply sampled blood TCRbeta repertoires from subjects exposed to, actively infected with, or recovered from COVID-19. The repertoires were released in a freely available public database meant as a resource for research on the immune response to SARS-CoV-2. The samples were drawn from two sources: the first 160 participants of the ongoing ImmuneRACE study, and 1,200 or so subjects contributed by 6 global collaborators. Nearly every sample came with metadata listing a de-identified subject ID, COVID-19 status, age in years and sex. Where available, HLA class I and class II types were taken from metadata supplied by the sample provider and were not determined by assay-based typing. Broader findings and caveats from the paper: The quantity of clinical and demographic metadata differed by source and by participant and was supplied without curation.

Collaborating institutions collected whole blood in K2EDTA tubes following their own protocols. For TCRbeta analysis, collaborator samples were shipped as frozen whole blood, as isolated PBMCs, or as DNA extracted from either sample type. TCRbeta CDR3 regions were amplified from genomic DNA by means of the immunoSEQ Assay, a bias-controlled multiplex PCR. Regarding the original processing steps: Within the assay, amplification of reference gene primers was used to estimate how many nucleated cells each sample contained. To quantify the absolute abundance of each unique TCRbeta CDR3 rearrangement, sequence reads were collapsed and filtered. For each sample, productive Simpson clonality was calculated as the square root of Simpson's diversity index over productive rearrangements. Entries here come from immuneACCESS through TCRdb and include only in-frame sequences with V and J called. Some clones fail to appear in such tables; in the studies checked, an unresolved V gene covers under half of the shortfall, and the cause of the remainder is unknown. V and J calls and clone size are given by that table; D and trimming were obtained from the DNA. This sample holds about 75,000 clones; under 90% were observed only once. The ten biggest clones cover about 2.7% of the sample.

The chain joins TRBV5-4 to TRBJ1-5; TRBD1 agrees with 9 junctional bases. Material: peripheral blood. This sequence was found in a human donor in a cohort sampled during active COVID-19. The nucleotide sequence reads as follows: TGTGCCAGCAGCGCGGGACAGGGAGATCAGCCCCAGCATTTT. Translated, it reads CASSAGQGDQPQHF.